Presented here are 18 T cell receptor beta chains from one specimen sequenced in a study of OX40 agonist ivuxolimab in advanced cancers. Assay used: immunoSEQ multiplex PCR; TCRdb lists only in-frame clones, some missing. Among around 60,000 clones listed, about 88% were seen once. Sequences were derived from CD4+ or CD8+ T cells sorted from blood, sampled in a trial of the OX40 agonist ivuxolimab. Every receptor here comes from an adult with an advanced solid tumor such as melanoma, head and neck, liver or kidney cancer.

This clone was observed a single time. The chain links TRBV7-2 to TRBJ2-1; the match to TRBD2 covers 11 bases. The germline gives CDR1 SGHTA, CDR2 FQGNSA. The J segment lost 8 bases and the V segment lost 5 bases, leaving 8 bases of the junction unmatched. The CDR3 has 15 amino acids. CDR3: CASSETSGSLYEQFF. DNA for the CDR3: TGTGCCAGCAGCGAAACTAGCGGGAGTCTTTATGAGCAGTTCTTC. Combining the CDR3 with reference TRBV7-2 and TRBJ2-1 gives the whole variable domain GAGVSQSPSNKVTEKGKDVELRCDPISGHTALYWYRQSLGQGLEFLIYFQGNSAPDKSGLPSDRFSAERTGGSVSTLTIQRTQQEDSAVYLCASSETSGSLYEQFFGPGTRLTVL.

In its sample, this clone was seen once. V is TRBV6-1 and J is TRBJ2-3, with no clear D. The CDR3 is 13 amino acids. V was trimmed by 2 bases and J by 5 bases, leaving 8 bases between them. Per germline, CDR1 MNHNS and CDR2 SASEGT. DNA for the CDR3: TGTGCCAGCAGTGAAAAGAGAGGAGATACGCAGTATTTT. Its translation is CASSEKRGDTQYF.

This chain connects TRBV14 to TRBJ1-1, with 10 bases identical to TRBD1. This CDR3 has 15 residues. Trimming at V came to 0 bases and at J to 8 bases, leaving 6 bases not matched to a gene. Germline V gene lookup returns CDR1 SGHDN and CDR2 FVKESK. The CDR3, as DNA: TGTGCCAGCAGCCAAGATCCCGACAGGGGGCCCGAAGCTTTCTTT. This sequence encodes CASSQDPDRGPEAFF.

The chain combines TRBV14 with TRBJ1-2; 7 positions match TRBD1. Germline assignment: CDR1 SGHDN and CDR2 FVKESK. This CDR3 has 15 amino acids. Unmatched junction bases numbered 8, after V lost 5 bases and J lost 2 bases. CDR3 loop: CASSFRQGLNYGYTF. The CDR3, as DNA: TGTGCCAGCAGCTTCCGACAGGGCCTGAACTATGGCTACACCTTC.

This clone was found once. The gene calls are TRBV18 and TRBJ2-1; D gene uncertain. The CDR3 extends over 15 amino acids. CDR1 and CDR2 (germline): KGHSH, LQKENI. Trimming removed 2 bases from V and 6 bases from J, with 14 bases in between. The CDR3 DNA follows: TGTGCCAGCTCACCAGGGGAAGGGCGAGCCAATGAGCAGTTCTTC. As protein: CASSPGEGRANEQFF.

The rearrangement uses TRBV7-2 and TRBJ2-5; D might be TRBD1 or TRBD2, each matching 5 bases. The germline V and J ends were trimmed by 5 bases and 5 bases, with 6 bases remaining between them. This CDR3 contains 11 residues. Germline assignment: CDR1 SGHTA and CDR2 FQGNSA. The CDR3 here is CASSEGETQYF. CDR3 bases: TGTGCCAGCAGCGAGGGGGAGACCCAGTACTTC.

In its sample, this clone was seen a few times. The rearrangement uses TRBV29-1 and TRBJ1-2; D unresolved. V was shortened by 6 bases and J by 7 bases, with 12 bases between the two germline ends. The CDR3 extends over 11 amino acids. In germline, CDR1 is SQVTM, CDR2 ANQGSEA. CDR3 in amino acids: CSVADISGYTF. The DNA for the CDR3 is TGCAGCGTAGCAGACATCTCTGGCTACACCTTC.

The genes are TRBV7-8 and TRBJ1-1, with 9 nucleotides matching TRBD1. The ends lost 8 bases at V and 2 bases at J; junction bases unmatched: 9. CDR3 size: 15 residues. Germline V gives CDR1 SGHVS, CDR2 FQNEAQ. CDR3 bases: TGTGCCAGCGTCTCCGGGACAGGGCTTAACACTGAAGCTTTCTTT. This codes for CASVSGTGLNTEAFF.

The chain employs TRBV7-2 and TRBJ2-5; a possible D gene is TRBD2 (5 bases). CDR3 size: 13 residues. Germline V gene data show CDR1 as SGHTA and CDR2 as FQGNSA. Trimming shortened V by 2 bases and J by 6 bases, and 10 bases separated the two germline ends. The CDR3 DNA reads TGTGCCAGCAGCTTAAAGGGAGTACAGACCCAGTACTTC. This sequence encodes CASSLKGVQTQYF.

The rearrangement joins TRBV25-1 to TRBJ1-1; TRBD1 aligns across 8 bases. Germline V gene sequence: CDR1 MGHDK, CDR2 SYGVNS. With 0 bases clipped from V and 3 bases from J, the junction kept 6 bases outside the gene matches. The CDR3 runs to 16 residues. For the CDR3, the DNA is TGTGCCAGCAGTGAATATTCAGGGGGCAAGGACACTGAAGCTTTCTTT. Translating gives CASSEYSGGKDTEAFF.

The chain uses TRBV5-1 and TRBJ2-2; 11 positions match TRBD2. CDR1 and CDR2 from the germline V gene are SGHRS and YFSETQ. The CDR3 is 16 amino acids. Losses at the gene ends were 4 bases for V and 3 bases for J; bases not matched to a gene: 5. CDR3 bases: TGCGCCAGCAGCCCCGGGACTAGCGGCTACACCGGGGAGCTGTTTTTT. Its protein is CASSPGTSGYTGELFF.

CDR3 residues: CASSQETPGGISNQPQHF. The CDR3 region has the DNA TGTGCCAGCAGCCAAGAGACTCCGGGGGGGATAAGCAATCAGCCCCAGCATTTT. The chain is built from TRBV4-2 and TRBJ1-5, with a possible D match to TRBD1 (5 bases). CDR1 LGHNA and CDR2 YNFKEQ come from the germline V gene. V was pared by 0 bases and J by 1 base, with 16 bases between. The CDR3 spans 18 residues.

The CDR3 sequence: CASSSGLPTGNGYTF. The CDR3 coding sequence is TGTGCCAGCAGTTCAGGGCTACCGACAGGGAATGGCTACACCTTC. The rearrangement links TRBV28 to TRBJ1-2; the match to TRBD1 covers 7 bases. Trimming cost V 4 bases and J 6 bases; bases outside gene matches: 11. The CDR3 loop spans 15 amino acids. The germline V gene encodes CDR1 MDHEN and CDR2 SYDVKM.

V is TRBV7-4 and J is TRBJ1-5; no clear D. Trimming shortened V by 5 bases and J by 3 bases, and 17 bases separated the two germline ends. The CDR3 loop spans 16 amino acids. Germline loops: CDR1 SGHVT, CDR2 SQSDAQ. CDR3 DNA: TGTGCCAGCAGCCCCGTCCGCGGGGTGATCAATCAGCCCCAGCATTTT. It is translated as CASSPVRGVINQPQHF.

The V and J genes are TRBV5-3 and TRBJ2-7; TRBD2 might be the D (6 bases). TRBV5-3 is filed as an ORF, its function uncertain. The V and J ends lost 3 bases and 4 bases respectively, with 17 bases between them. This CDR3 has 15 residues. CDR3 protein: CARSSSAGPTYEQYF. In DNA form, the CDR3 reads TGTGCCAGAAGCTCCTCTGCGGGGCCCACTTACGAGCAGTACTTC.

CDR3 nucleotides: TGTGCCAGCAGCGCGAACCCGGGACCGTATGAAAAACTGTTTTTT. It is translated as CASSANPGPYEKLFF. The V call is TRBV9, the J call TRBJ1-4; TRBD1 is a possible D gene (5 bases). This CDR3 contains 15 residues. Trimming stripped 3 bases from V and 6 bases from J, with 15 bases between. Germline CDR1 and CDR2: SGDLS and YYNGEE.

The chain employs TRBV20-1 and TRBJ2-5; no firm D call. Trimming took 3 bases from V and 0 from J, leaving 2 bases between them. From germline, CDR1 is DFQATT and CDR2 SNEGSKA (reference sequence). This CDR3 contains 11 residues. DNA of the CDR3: TGCAGTGCTAGCCACCAAGAGACCCAGTACTTC. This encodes CSASHQETQYF.

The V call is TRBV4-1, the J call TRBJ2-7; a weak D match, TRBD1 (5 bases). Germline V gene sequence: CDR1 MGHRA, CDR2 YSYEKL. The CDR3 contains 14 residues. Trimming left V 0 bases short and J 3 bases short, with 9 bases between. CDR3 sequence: CASSQDRTYYEQYF. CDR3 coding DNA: TGCGCCAGCAGCCAAGATAGGACATACTACGAGCAGTACTTC.